The rows below give T cell receptor beta chains drawn from one sample of a study of blood T cell repertoires in COVID-19. The method was immunoSEQ multiplex PCR; TCRdb's version includes in-frame clones alone and lacks a portion of them. The sample shows under 200,000 clones, 80% to 90% of them seen only once. Sequenced: peripheral blood. The receptor set was obtained from a man aged 55 to 70 with acute or convalescent COVID-19. Both conserved end residues are part of each CDR3. Fields, in order: V gene, J gene, CDR3 protein.

v_gene: TRBV29-1
j_gene: TRBJ1-6
CDR3aa: CSVRDQNYNSPLHF

v_gene: TRBV9
j_gene: TRBJ2-7
CDR3aa: CASSVEAGRSYEQYF

v_gene: TRBV28
j_gene: TRBJ1-4
CDR3aa: CASSLLTGSGEKLFF

v_gene: TRBV7-2
j_gene: TRBJ2-5
CDR3aa: CASSLASVETQYF

v_gene: TRBV20-1
j_gene: TRBJ2-1
CDR3aa: CSASIGRGIGEQFF

v_gene: TRBV30
j_gene: TRBJ1-2
CDR3aa: CACLGGRRQHVRYGYTF

v_gene: TRBV30
j_gene: TRBJ1-1
CDR3aa: CAWSPQGSEAFF

v_gene: TRBV6-6
j_gene: TRBJ1-2
CDR3aa: CASSYGSGDRGYTF

v_gene: TRBV11-2
j_gene: TRBJ2-3
CDR3aa: CASSPLRGRTDTQYF

v_gene: TRBV5-1
j_gene: TRBJ1-6
CDR3aa: CASSSTGFDSPLHF